Below, 30 T cell receptor beta chains from the same sample are listed, as sequenced in a study of blood T cell repertoires in COVID-19. The table came from immunoSEQ multiplex PCR; TCRdb's copy has only in-frame clones and leaves some out. The sample consists of 200,000 to 250,000 clones, over 60% of them appearing once. Source material: peripheral blood. Every receptor here comes from a woman in her seventies with acute or convalescent COVID-19.

This chain joins TRBV6-2 or TRBV6-3 and TRBJ2-5; 7 bases agree with TRBD1. CDR1 is MNHEY, CDR2 SVGEGT, per germline. V was clipped by 5 bases and J by 5 bases; unmatched bases: 5. The CDR3 spans 13 residues. The CDR3 coding sequence is TGTGCCAGCAGTCCAGGGGGTCTGGAGACCCAGTACTTC. Its translation is CASSPGGLETQYF.

This clone came up a few times. V gene TRBV7-3 combines with J gene TRBJ2-2, with TRBD1 matching 7 bases. V trimming: 3 bases; J trimming: 0 bases; junction bases outside the gene matches: 4. CDR1 is SGHTA and CDR2 is FQGTGA in the germline V gene. CDR3 length equals 16 residues. CDR3 DNA sequence: TGTGCCAGCAGCTTGCACGGGACAGCGAACACCGGGGAGCTGTTTTTT. Protein: CASSLHGTANTGELFF.

This clone is a singleton in its sample. V gene TRBV6-5 combines with J gene TRBJ2-6, with 9 nucleotides matching TRBD1. CDR1 MNHEY and CDR2 SVGAGI come from the germline V gene. The V gene end was trimmed by 11 bases and the J gene end by 3 bases; junction bases not matched to a gene: 8. CDR3 size: 15 residues. Here the CDR3 DNA reads TGTGCCGGCTTCACAGGGGGCCTTGGGGCCAACGTCCTGACTTTC. Amino acid sequence: CAGFTGGLGANVLTF.

The sample holds a few counts of this clone. The chain employs TRBV19 and TRBJ2-5, with 7 bases that match TRBD1. The CDR3 consists of 13 residues. V lost 7 bases and J lost 3; bases outside the gene matches: 5. Per the germline V gene, CDR1 is LNHDA and CDR2 is SQIVND (reference sequence). CDR3 residues: CASTTTGKETQYF. CDR3 nucleotide sequence: TGTGCCAGTACCACGACAGGGAAAGAGACCCAGTACTTC.

The chain combines TRBV12-5 with TRBJ2-1; 12 bases align to TRBD2. The CDR3 extends over 16 amino acids. V was clipped by 1 base and J by 6 bases; unmatched bases: 4. Germline CDR1 reads LGHNT; CDR2 reads FRNRAP. DNA for the CDR3: TGTGCTAGTGGTTTGGCGGGACTAGCGGGCCCCAATGAGCAGTTCTTC. As protein: CASGLAGLAGPNEQFF. Full variable domain (outside the CDR3, taken from reference TRBV12-5 and TRBJ2-1): DARVTQTPRHKVTEMGQEVTMRCQPILGHNTVFWYRQTMMQGLELLAYFRNRAPLDDSGMPKDRFSAEMPDATLATLKIQPSEPRDSAVYFCASGLAGLAGPNEQFFGPGTRLTVL.

The chain has TRBV7-3 and TRBJ2-2, with TRBD2 matching over 7 bases. CDR1 and CDR2 from the germline V gene are SGHTA and FQGTGA. The CDR3 is 11 amino acids. CDR3 region: CAPGGTGELFF. The CDR3 DNA follows: TGTGCTCCGGGGGGTACCGGGGAGCTGTTTTTT.

The rearrangement links TRBV11-3 to TRBJ2-2; possibly TRBD1 for D (6 bases). This CDR3 region has 16 residues. Germline values: CDR1 SGHNT, CDR2 YENEEA. Deletions cut 1 base from V and 1 base from J, with 10 bases between. In nucleotides, the CDR3 is TGTGCCAGCAGCTTAGGACAGGTTATGAACACCGGGGAGCTGTTTTTT. This sequence encodes CASSLGQVMNTGELFF.

J is TRBJ1-6 and V is TRBV5-5, with 7 bases aligning to TRBD1. This CDR3 is built from 16 residues. After removal of 0 bases from V and 8 bases from J, the junction contained 8 bases not matched to a gene. Germline V CDR1 and CDR2: SGHKS, YYEKEE (reference sequence). The CDR3 DNA follows: TGTGCCAGCAGCTTGGTGGGACAGAGAGGGTATTCACCCCTCCACTTT. Translation: CASSLVGQRGYSPLHF.

The chain employs TRBV29-1 and TRBJ2-1, with TRBD2 matching 13 bases. Trimming cost V 1 base and J 7 bases; bases outside gene matches: 7. Germline assignment: CDR1 SQVTM and CDR2 ANQGSEA. CDR3 length: 16 amino acids. CDR3 bases: TGCAGCGTTGAAGGGGATGGGACTAGCGGGGAAAATGAGCAGTTCTTC. It encodes CSVEGDGTSGENEQFF.

The chain has TRBV12-3 or TRBV12-4 and TRBJ1-5; D may be TRBD1 (5 bases). The CDR3 contains 12 residues. Trimming stripped 5 bases from V and 6 bases from J, with 8 bases between. CDR3 sequence (DNA): TGTGCCAGCAGTCATCAGGGTCAGCCCCAGCATTTT. Translated: CASSHQGQPQHF.

V is TRBV29-1 and J is TRBJ2-3, with TRBD2 matching 12 bases. In germline, CDR1 is SQVTM, CDR2 ANQGSEA. There are 12 residues in the CDR3. V shed 6 bases, J shed 14 bases, and the junction held 9 bases outside the gene matches. CDR3 residues: CSVGTSGSEGYF. The DNA for the CDR3 is TGCAGCGTAGGGACTAGCGGGTCTGAGGGGTATTTT.

The J gene is TRBJ1-5, the V gene TRBV7-2, with 8 bases lining up with TRBD1. The V and J ends lost 4 bases and 6 bases, in that order; junction bases with no gene match: 8. This CDR3 has 15 residues. Germline CDR1 SGHTA, CDR2 FQGNSA. CDR3 coding DNA: TGTGCCAGCAGCTCCTATGGAACAGGGGGTCAGCCCCAGCATTTT. Translated: CASSSYGTGGQPQHF.

This clone was observed at least ten times. The CDR3: CASSFGTGNSPLHF. In DNA, the CDR3 is TGTGCCAGCAGCTTTGGGACAGGGAATTCACCCCTCCACTTT. This chain links TRBV5-5 with TRBJ1-6, with 9 positions matching TRBD1. This CDR3 has 14 residues. Germline CDR1 SGHKS, CDR2 YYEKEE (reference sequence). The ends lost 2 bases at V and 7 bases at J; junction bases unmatched: 1.

The V and J genes are TRBV27 and TRBJ1-4, with a tentative D call TRBD1 (5 bases). CDR3 length: 15 amino acids. Trimming removed 4 bases at V and 4 bases at J, with 13 bases between. Germline V CDR1 and CDR2: MNHEY, SMNVEV (reference sequence). The CDR3 nucleotides are TGTGCCAGCAGTTCCCGGGGGGGATTTAATGAAAAACTGTTTTTT. This sequence encodes CASSSRGGFNEKLFF. The full variable domain, its missing parts supplied by reference TRBV27 and TRBJ1-4, is EAQVTQNPRYLITVTGKKLTVTCSQNMNHEYMSWYRQDPGLGLRQIYYSMNVEVTDKGDVPEGYKVSRKEKRNFPLILESPSPNQTSLYFCASSSRGGFNEKLFFGSGTQLSVL.

The chain joins TRBV9 to TRBJ1-4; 7 nucleotides match TRBD1. The CDR3 is made up of 15 amino acids. Germline V CDR1 and CDR2: SGDLS, YYNGEE. V shed 2 bases, J shed 4 bases, and the junction held 5 bases outside the gene matches. CDR3 residues: CASSVEGQSNEKLFF. The CDR3, as DNA: TGTGCCAGCAGCGTTGAGGGACAGAGTAATGAAAAACTGTTTTTT.

This rearrangement joins TRBV3-1 (or the pseudogene TRBV3-2) to TRBJ1-2; 8 nucleotides align to TRBD1. CDR1 LGHDT and CDR2 YNNKEL come from the germline V gene (reference sequence). This CDR3 region has 15 residues. Trimming at V came to 1 base and at J to 4 bases, leaving 5 bases not matched to a gene. CDR3 in amino acids: CASSQVAGGTYGYTF. The CDR3 DNA is TGTGCCAGCAGCCAAGTTGCAGGGGGCACCTATGGCTACACCTTC.

The CDR3 nucleotides read TGTGCCAGCAGCTCGGGACAGGGTACAGTACGCGTAGATAACTATGGCTACACCTTC. It encodes CASSSGQGTVRVDNYGYTF. The chain links TRBV9 to TRBJ1-2; 9 bases are shared with TRBD1. V dropped 4 bases and J dropped 1; count of bases not matched to a gene: 17. Germline CDR1 reads SGDLS; CDR2 reads YYNGEE. This CDR3 is built from 19 residues.

This chain uses TRBV6-1 with TRBJ2-7, with TRBD2 matching over 7 bases. The CDR3 totals 14 residues. Germline-derived CDR1 and CDR2 are MNHNS and SASEGT. The trim removed 3 bases at V and 6 bases at J, leaving 8 bases unmatched. This chain's CDR3 is CASSEGWEGGEQYF. CDR3 sequence (DNA): TGTGCCAGCAGTGAGGGCTGGGAGGGTGGCGAGCAGTACTTC.

The V gene is TRBV5-6, the J gene TRBJ2-1, with TRBD1 identical over 7 bases. Trimming removed 6 bases from V and 0 bases from J; junction bases left unmatched: 9. CDR1 is SGHDT and CDR2 is YYEEEE in the germline V gene. This CDR3 spans 16 amino acids. The CDR3 region has the DNA TGTGCCAGCACCGAGAGGACAGGTAGCTCCTACAATGAGCAGTTCTTC. It is translated as CASTERTGSSYNEQFF.

The V call is TRBV18, the J call TRBJ2-7; 8 positions match TRBD1. Germline assignment: CDR1 KGHSH and CDR2 LQKENI. The CDR3 totals 15 residues. J gave up 7 bases and V 6 bases, and 14 bases lay outside the gene matches. This chain's CDR3 is CASSGVGTGEREQYF. The CDR3 DNA reads TGTGCCAGCTCTGGCGTGGGGACAGGAGAAAGAGAGCAGTACTTC.

The chain employs TRBV5-8 and TRBJ1-5; D ambiguous. Germline CDR1 reads SGHTS; CDR2 reads YDEGEE. Deletions cut 0 bases from V and 2 bases from J, with 9 bases between. This CDR3 region has 15 residues. The CDR3 loop is CASSLGYAGNQPQHF. The CDR3 DNA sequence: TGTGCCAGCAGCTTGGGCTATGCTGGCAATCAGCCCCAGCATTTT.

CDR3 loop: CATRERVDEQYV. The CDR3 region has the DNA TGTGCCACCAGAGAGCGGGTAGACGAGCAGTACGTC. The chain has TRBV15 and TRBJ2-7, with D tentatively TRBD2 (6 bases). V was shortened by 6 bases and J by 5 bases, with 11 bases between the two germline ends. Germline CDR1 and CDR2: LNHNV and YYDKDF (reference sequence). The CDR3 runs to 12 residues.

Of note for this clone: Other nucleotide sequences in the sample specify the same CDR3. This rearrangement joins TRBV5-1 to TRBJ2-5; a weak D match, TRBD1 (6 bases). V was pared by 0 bases and J by 2 bases, with 11 bases between. This CDR3 has 15 amino acids. Germline CDR1 SGHRS, CDR2 YFSETQ. Here the CDR3 DNA reads TGCGCCAGCAGCTTGGGGCAGGGGCCTCAAGAGACCCAGTACTTC. Protein: CASSLGQGPQETQYF. The complete variable domain, with remaining parts taken from reference TRBV5-1 and TRBJ2-5, reads KAGVTQTPRYLIKTRGQQVTLSCSPISGHRSVSWYQQTPGQGLQFLFEYFSETQRNKGNFPGRFSGRQFSNSRSEMNVSTLELGDSALYLCASSLGQGPQETQYFGPGTRLLVL.

Concerning this clone itself: Within the sample, other DNA sequences also encode this same CDR3. The chain uses TRBV6-6 and TRBJ2-7; 8 nucleotides match TRBD1. In germline, CDR1 is MNHNY, CDR2 SVGAGI (reference sequence). V dropped 5 bases and J dropped 3; count of bases not matched to a gene: 6. The CDR3 has 14 amino acids. The CDR3 reads CASSNGQGGYEQYF. DNA of the CDR3: TGTGCCAGCAGTAACGGACAGGGTGGCTACGAGCAGTACTTC.

This clone has ten or more counts. The chain recombines TRBV13 with TRBJ2-4; TRBD2 matches 7 bases. CDR1 is PRHDT, CDR2 FYEKMQ, per germline (reference sequence). CDR3 size: 15 residues. The trim removed 4 bases at V and 1 base at J, leaving 4 bases unmatched. CDR3 amino acids: CASSSPSGAKNIQYF. CDR3 DNA: TGTGCCAGCAGCTCCCCTAGCGGCGCCAAAAACATTCAGTACTTC.

This chain links TRBV3-1 (or the pseudogene TRBV3-2) with TRBJ2-1; 12 positions match TRBD2. The CDR3 has 14 amino acids. V lost 7 bases and J lost 6; bases outside the gene matches: 4. Germline CDR1 and CDR2: LGHDT and YNNKEL (reference sequence). Written as DNA, the CDR3 is TGTGCCAGCAAAACTAGCGGGGGGATCAATGAGCAGTTCTTC. Translated: CASKTSGGINEQFF.

J is TRBJ2-7 and V is TRBV10-1, with D tentatively TRBD1 (6 bases). V was cut by 6 bases and J by 0 bases, with 18 bases left in between. The germline V gene has CDR1 WNHNN and CDR2 SYGVQD (reference sequence). This CDR3 is 16 amino acids long. CDR3 DNA sequence: TGCGCCAGCAGCCCCAACGACAGGACGAGCTCCTACGAGCAGTACTTC. Protein sequence: CASSPNDRTSSYEQYF.

The gene calls are TRBV4-1 and TRBJ1-2, with TRBD1 matching 10 bases. This CDR3 has 15 amino acids. Losses at the gene ends were 4 bases for V and 4 bases for J; bases not matched to a gene: 6. CDR1 is MGHRA and CDR2 is YSYEKL in the germline V gene. CDR3 nucleotide sequence: TGCGCCAGCAGCCCGGACGGGACAGGGGTCTATGGCTACACCTTC. Protein product: CASSPDGTGVYGYTF.

V usage is TRBV6-1 and J usage is TRBJ1-2; D perhaps matches TRBD1 (5 bases). Germline CDR1 reads MNHNS; CDR2 reads SASEGT. This CDR3 contains 14 residues. Deletions cut 0 bases from V and 7 bases from J, with 12 bases between. CDR3 coding DNA: TGTGCCAGCAGTGAAGCTTTCAGGGTTGGTGGCTACACCTTC. As protein: CASSEAFRVGGYTF.

This CDR3 is CASSQGAGRTNTGELFF. DNA for the CDR3: TGTGCCAGCAGCCAAGGGGCGGGACGGACGAACACCGGGGAGCTGTTTTTT. This chain links TRBV14 with TRBJ2-2, with D tentatively TRBD2 (6 bases). The ends were cut back, 1 base at V and 0 bases at J, with 12 bases in the middle. The germline V gene encodes CDR1 SGHDN and CDR2 FVKESK. This CDR3 has 17 residues. The whole variable domain, filled in from reference TRBV14 and TRBJ2-2, reads EAGVTQFPSHSVIEKGQTVTLRCDPISGHDNLYWYRRVMGKEIKFLLHFVKESKQDESGMPNNRFLAERTGGTYSTLKVQPAELEDSGVYFCASSQGAGRTNTGELFFGEGSRLTVL.